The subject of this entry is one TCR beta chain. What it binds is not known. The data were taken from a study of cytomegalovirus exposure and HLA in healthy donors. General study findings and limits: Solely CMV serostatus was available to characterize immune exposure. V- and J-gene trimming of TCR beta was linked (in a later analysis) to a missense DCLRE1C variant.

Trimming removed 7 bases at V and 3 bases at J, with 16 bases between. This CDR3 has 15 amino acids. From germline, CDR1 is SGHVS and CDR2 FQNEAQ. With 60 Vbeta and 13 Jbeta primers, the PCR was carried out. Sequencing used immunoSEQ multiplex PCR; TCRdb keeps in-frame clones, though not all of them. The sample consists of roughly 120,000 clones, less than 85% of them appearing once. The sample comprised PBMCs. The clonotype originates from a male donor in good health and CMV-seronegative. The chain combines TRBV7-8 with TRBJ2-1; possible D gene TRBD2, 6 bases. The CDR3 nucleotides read TGTGCCAGCACACACCGGGACTTATTCTACAATGAGCAGTTCTTC. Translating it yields CASTHRDLFYNEQFF.